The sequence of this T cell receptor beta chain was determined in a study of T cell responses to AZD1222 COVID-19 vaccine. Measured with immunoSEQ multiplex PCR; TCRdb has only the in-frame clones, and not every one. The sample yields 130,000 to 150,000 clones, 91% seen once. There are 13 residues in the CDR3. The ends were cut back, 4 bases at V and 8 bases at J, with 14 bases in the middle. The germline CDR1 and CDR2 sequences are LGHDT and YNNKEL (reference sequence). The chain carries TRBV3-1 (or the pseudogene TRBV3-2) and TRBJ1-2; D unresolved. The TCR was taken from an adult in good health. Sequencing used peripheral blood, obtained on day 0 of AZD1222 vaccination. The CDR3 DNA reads TGTGCCAGCAGCCCTTTTTTAAGCGTCGGCTACACCTTC. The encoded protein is CASSPFLSVGYTF.